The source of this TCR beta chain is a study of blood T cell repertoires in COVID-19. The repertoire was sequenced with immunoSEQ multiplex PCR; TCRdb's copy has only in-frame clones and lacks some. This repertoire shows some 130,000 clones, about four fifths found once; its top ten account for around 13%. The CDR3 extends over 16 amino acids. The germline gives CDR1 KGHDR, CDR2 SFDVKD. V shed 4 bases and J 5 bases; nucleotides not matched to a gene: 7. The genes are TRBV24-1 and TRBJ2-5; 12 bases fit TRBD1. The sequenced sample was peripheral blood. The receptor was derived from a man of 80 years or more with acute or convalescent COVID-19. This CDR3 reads CATSETGTGGIETQYF. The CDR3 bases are TGTGCCACCAGTGAAACCGGGACAGGGGGCATCGAGACCCAGTACTTC.